The 19 T cell receptor beta chains below all came from one sample that was sequenced in a study of tumor-infiltrating lymphocytes in primary liver carcinoma. Starting material of roughly 550 ng total RNA yielded TCR beta cDNA via a constant-region primer. Three nested multiplex PCR rounds, a slightly modified ARM-PCR method, built the TCR beta libraries. The opening two PCR rounds, 10 cycles each, paired TRBV1-TRBV30 forward primers with a C-beta reverse primer. A single record per CDR3 protein comes from TCRdb applying MiXCR to the multiplex PCR reads. This table holds around 70,000 distinct CDR3 sequences, over 60% found once. Between 20 and 30 mg of unsorted bulk tissue served as the source from which RNA and DNA were co-extracted. The sample comprised liver tumor tissue from sampling region 4. Subset noted: tumor region T4, right-lateral pole. All receptors derive from a man aged 40-49 years with primary liver carcinoma and hepatitis B virus infection.

J is TRBJ2-2 and V is TRBV7-9; 8 positions agree with TRBD2. Germline V gene lookup returns CDR1 SEHNR and CDR2 FQNEAQ (reference sequence). V lost 5 bases, J lost 14 bases, and 22 bases stayed unmatched. The CDR3 covers 17 residues. The DNA for the CDR3 is TGTGCCAGCAGCCGCGACTTCCAAGCGGGAAGGCGGGAGGAACTGTTTTTT. It specifies CASSRDFQAGRREELFF.

This clonotype has more than one count but fewer than ten. The V call is TRBV2, the J call TRBJ2-2, with 11 bases fitting TRBD2. The CDR3 is 15 amino acids. The V segment lost 6 bases and the J segment 6 bases; nucleotides outside the gene matches: 6. From germline, CDR1 is SNHLY and CDR2 FYNNEI. The CDR3 sequence is CASRILAGVPGELFF. The CDR3 DNA reads TGTGCCAGCAGGATACTAGCGGGAGTCCCCGGGGAGCTGTTTTTT.

The chain has TRBV2 and TRBJ1-3; D might be TRBD1 (5 bases). The CDR3 sequence is 11 residues long. V dropped 9 bases and J dropped 10 bases, with 13 bases sitting between them. Germline lookup yields CDR1 SNHLY and CDR2 FYNNEI. In nucleotides, the CDR3 is TGTGCCAGAGCCGCGGGGCAAACCATATATTTT. Protein sequence: CARAAGQTIYF.

This sequence joins TRBV11-2 and TRBJ2-3; D is uncertain. The germline gives CDR1 SGHAT, CDR2 FQNNGV. The CDR3 is 12 residues long. The CDR3 sequence is CVCSHGYDTQYF. The CDR3 DNA sequence: TGTGTCTGCAGCCACGGATATGATACGCAGTATTTT. The whole variable domain, filled in from reference TRBV11-2 and TRBJ2-3, reads EAGVAQSPRYKIIEKRQSVAFWCNPISGHATLYWYQQILGQGPKLLIQFQNNGVVDDSQLPKDRFSAERLKGVDSTLKIQPAKLEDSAVYLCVCSHGYDTQYFGPGTRLTVL.

This clonotype was observed many times. The J gene is TRBJ2-2, the V gene TRBV6-6; unclear D gene. This CDR3 has 13 amino acids. Per germline, CDR1 MNHNY and CDR2 SVGAGI (reference sequence). Trimming left V 4 bases short and J 2 bases short, with 5 bases between. DNA for the CDR3: TGTGCCAGCAGTTTGGCCAACACCGGGGAGCTGTTTTTT. Translation: CASSLANTGELFF.

On this clonotype itself: The junction does not match germline at one end; this may be a read error. The V call is TRBV28, the J call TRBJ2-7; 8 bases are a match to TRBD2. From germline, CDR1 is MDHEN and CDR2 SYDVKM. CDR3 length: 14 amino acids. The CDR3 region is CASTVQAGVYEQHF. The CDR3 region has the DNA TGTGCCAGCACCGTGCAAGCGGGGGTCTACGAGCAGCACTTC.

On this clonotype: This clone may be a read error of a much larger clone one base away. This chain uses TRBV7-9 with TRBJ1-1; the D is unclear. The CDR3 loop spans 14 amino acids. V shed 7 bases and J shed 11 bases, with 23 bases lying between them. Germline CDR1 SEHNR, CDR2 FQNEAQ (reference sequence). CDR3 loop: CASNAAVAPLLAFF. Written as DNA, the CDR3 is TGTGCCAGCAACGCGGCGGTCGCTCCTTTACTGGCTTTCTTT. The full variable domain, with the rest looked up from reference TRBV7-9 and TRBJ1-1, is DTGVSQNPRHKITKRGQNVTFRCDPISEHNRLYWYRQTLGQGPEFLTYFQNEAQLEKSRLLSDRFSAERPKGSFSTLEIQRTEQGDSAMYLCASNAAVAPLLAFFGQGTRLTVV.

In its sample, this clonotype was seen many times. V and J are TRBV7-9 and TRBJ1-6; 9 bases map to TRBD1. Trimming removed 1 base from V and 8 bases from J; junction bases left unmatched: 3. The CDR3 loop spans 15 amino acids. CDR1 and CDR2 from the germline V gene are SEHNR and FQNEAQ (reference sequence). In DNA, the CDR3 is TGTGCCAGCAGCTTAGTGACAGGGGGGGATTCACCCCTCCACTTT. Encoded protein: CASSLVTGGDSPLHF.

Concerning this clonotype: Because the CDR3 is missing its conserved closing phenylalanine or tryptophan, this is likely a read error. The chain recombines TRBV12-3 or TRBV12-4 with TRBJ1-1, with D maybe TRBD1 (6 bases). Trimming stripped 11 bases from V and 5 bases from J, with 18 bases between. The CDR3 runs 13 residues. CDR3 sequence (DNA): TGTGCCCTCCGGGACACGAGTCGAACTGAAGCTTTCTAT. Its protein is CALRDTSRTEAFY.

To note about this clonotype: In this CDR3 the conserved last residue, phenylalanine or tryptophan, is missing, so a read error is likely. Because the CDR3's place on the DNA is in doubt, the DNA is left out and the CDR3 is given as listed by TCRdb. CDR3 loop: CASLRPSYNELFL. V gene TRBV6-1 combines with J gene TRBJ2-1. Germline-derived CDR1 and CDR2 are MNHNS and SASEGT. The CDR3 is 13 amino acids in total, end residues counted.

Details on this clonotype: Compared with germline, one end of the junction differs, possibly owing to a read error. This chain joins TRBV7-8 and TRBJ2-1; no firm D call. Germline loops: CDR1 SGHVS, CDR2 FQNEAQ. This CDR3 is 15 amino acids long. CDR3 nucleotide sequence: TGTGCCAGCAGCCCAAGAGAGGCCTGGGTTAATGAGCAGCTCTTC. This translates into CASSPREAWVNEQLF.

This clonotype was recorded many times. The V and J genes are TRBV6-2 or TRBV6-3 and TRBJ1-5, with D possibly being TRBD1 (5 bases). The germline CDR1 and CDR2 sequences are MNHEY and SVGEGT. The CDR3 is 15 amino acids. The ends were cut back, 7 bases at V and 1 base at J, with 14 bases in the middle. CDR3 protein: CASNAQGGSNQPQHF. The CDR3 DNA follows: TGTGCCAGCAACGCTCAGGGAGGGAGCAATCAGCCCCAGCATTTT.

A remark on this clonotype: The junction and the germline gene differ at one end; a read error may be behind it. The CDR3 spells CASGHWRGVNTGELFF. The CDR3 nucleotides read TGCGCCAGCGGCCACTGGAGAGGGGTGAACACCGGGGAACTGTTTTTT. V is TRBV4-1 and J is TRBJ2-2; either TRBD1 or TRBD2 may fit D (5 bases each). This CDR3 contains 16 residues. Germline CDR1 and CDR2: MGHRA and YSYEKL.

On this clonotype itself: Possible read error: a much larger clone is one base away. V is TRBV10-2 and J is TRBJ1-1, with a weak D call TRBD1 (5 bases). Trimming took 5 bases from V and 11 from J, leaving 15 bases between them. CDR1 is WSHSY and CDR2 is SAAADI in the germline V gene. This CDR3 region has 12 residues. CDR3 sequence reads: CASSHMTERAFF. The DNA of the CDR3 is TGCGCCAGCAGTCATATGACAGAACGTGCTTTCTTT.

This clonotype is a singleton in its sample. At one end the junction does not follow the germline gene, possibly because of a read error. The chain employs TRBV6-6 and TRBJ2-2; D possibly corresponds to TRBD1 (5 bases). The CDR3 length is 13 residues. Per germline, CDR1 MNHNY and CDR2 SVGAGI (reference sequence). The DNA of the CDR3 is TGTGCCGGGGCAGCTTCGAGCACCTGGGAGCTGTTTTTT. Its translation: CAGAASSTWELFF.

This clonotype was found once. Since the CDR3 does not end with the conserved phenylalanine or tryptophan, this likely comes from a read error. The chain joins TRBV11-2 to TRBJ2-7; no clear D gene. V shed 1 base and J shed 5 bases, with 12 bases lying between them. CDR1 and CDR2 from the germline V gene are SGHAT and FQNNGV. The CDR3 spans 14 residues. The CDR3 reads CASSLVLLSHEQYL. CDR3 nucleotides: TGTGCCAGCAGCTTAGTACTCCTATCCCACGAGCAGTACTTA.

Points on this clonotype: The junction departs from germline at one end; a sequencing error may be responsible. The chain combines TRBV19 with TRBJ2-5; TRBD2 matches 14 bases. With the DNA end fitting TRBJ2-1 better, the J assignment may be wrong. Per the germline V gene, CDR1 is LNHDA and CDR2 is SQIVND (reference sequence). This CDR3 has 15 residues. The CDR3 spells CVSRLAGGPNNEQFF. The CDR3 nucleotides read TGTGTCAGTAGACTAGCGGGAGGGCCTAACAATGAGCAGTTCTTC.

Worth noting for this clonotype: The junction and the germline gene differ at one end; a read error may be behind it. This sequence joins TRBV5-1 and TRBJ2-2; the D gene is possibly TRBD1 (6 bases). This CDR3 region has 15 residues. Germline assignment: CDR1 SGHRS and CDR2 YFSETQ. This CDR3 reads CTSSRAGAHTGEPFF. CDR3 bases: TGCACCAGCAGCCGCGCAGGGGCTCACACCGGGGAGCCGTTTTTT. Based on the CDR3 plus reference TRBV5-1 and TRBJ2-2, the full variable domain is KAGVTQTPRYLIKTRGQQVTLSCSPISGHRSVSWYQQTPGQGLQFLFEYFSETQRNKGNFPGRFSGRQFSNSRSEMNVSTLELGDSALYLCTSSRAGAHTGEPFFGEGSRLTVL.

About this clonotype: Compared with germline, one end of the junction differs, possibly owing to a read error. This chain joins TRBV11-2 and TRBJ2-3; maybe TRBD2 (6 bases). This CDR3 has 15 amino acids. Germline lookup yields CDR1 SGHAT and CDR2 FQNNGV. This CDR3 reads CASSLVPGDGNTQYF. Here the CDR3 DNA reads TGTGCCAGTAGCTTAGTACCGGGAGACGGTAATACGCAGTATTTT.